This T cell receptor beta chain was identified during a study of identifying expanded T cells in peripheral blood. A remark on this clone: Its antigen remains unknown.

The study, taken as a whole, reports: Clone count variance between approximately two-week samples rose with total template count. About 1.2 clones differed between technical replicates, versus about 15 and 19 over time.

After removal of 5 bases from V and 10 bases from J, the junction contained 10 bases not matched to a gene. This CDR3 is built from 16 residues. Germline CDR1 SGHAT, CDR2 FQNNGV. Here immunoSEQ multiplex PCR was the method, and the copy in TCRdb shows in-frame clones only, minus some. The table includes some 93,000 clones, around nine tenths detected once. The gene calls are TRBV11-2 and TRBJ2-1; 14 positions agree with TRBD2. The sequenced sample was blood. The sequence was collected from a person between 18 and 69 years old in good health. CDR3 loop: CASSPSGTSGSREQFF. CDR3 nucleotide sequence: TGTGCCAGCAGCCCAAGTGGGACTAGCGGGAGTAGGGAGCAGTTCTTC.